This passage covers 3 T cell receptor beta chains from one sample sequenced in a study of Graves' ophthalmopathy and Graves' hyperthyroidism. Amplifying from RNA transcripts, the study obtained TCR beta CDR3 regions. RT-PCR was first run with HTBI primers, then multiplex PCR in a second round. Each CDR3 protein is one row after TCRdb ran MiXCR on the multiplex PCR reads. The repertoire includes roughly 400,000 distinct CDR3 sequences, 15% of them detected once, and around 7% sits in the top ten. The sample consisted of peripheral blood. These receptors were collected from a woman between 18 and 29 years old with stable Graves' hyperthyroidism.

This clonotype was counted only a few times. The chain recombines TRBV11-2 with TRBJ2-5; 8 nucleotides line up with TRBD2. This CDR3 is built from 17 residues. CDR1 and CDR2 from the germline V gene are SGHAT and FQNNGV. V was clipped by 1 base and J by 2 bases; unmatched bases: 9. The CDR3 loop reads CASSLGLSGGTQETQYF. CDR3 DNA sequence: TGTGCCAGCAGCTTAGGACTGAGCGGGGGCACTCAAGAGACCCAGTACTTC.

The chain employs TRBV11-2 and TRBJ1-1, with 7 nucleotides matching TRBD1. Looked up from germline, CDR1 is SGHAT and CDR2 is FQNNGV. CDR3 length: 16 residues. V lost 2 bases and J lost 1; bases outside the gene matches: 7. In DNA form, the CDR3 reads TGTGCCAGCAGCTTAAGGTCGGGACAGACGAACACTGAAGCTTTCTTT. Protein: CASSLRSGQTNTEAFF.

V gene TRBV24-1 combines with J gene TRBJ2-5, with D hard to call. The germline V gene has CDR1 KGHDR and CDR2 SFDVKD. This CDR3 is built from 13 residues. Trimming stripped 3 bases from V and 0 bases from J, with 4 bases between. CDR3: CATSDRYQETQYF. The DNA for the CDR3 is TGTGCCACCAGTGATCGGTACCAAGAGACCCAGTACTTC.